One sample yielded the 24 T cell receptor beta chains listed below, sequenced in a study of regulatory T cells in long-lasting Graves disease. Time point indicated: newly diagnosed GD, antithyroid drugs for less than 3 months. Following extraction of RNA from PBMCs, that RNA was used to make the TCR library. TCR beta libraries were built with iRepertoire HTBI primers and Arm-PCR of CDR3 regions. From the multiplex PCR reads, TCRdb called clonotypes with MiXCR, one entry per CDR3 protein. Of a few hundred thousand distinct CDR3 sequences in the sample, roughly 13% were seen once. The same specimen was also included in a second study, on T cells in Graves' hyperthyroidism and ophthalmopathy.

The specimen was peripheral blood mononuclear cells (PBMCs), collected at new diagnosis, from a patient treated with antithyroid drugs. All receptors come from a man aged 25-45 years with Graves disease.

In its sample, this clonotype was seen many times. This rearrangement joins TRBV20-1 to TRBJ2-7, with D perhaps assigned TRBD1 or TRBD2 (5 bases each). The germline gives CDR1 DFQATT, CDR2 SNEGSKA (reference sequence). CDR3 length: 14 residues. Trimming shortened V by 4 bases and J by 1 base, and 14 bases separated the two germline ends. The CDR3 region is CSATSGTRSYEQYF. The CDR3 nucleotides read TGCAGTGCTACATCAGGGACCCGTTCCTACGAGCAGTACTTC.

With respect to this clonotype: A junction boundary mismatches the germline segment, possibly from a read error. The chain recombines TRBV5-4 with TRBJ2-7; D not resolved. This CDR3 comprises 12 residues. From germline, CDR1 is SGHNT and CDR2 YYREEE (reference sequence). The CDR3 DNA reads TGTGCCAGCAGCACCGACTCCCACGAGCAGTACTTC. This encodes CASSTDSHEQYF. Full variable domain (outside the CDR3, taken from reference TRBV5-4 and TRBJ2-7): ETGVTQSPTHLIKTRGQQVTLRCSSQSGHNTVSWYQQALGQGPQFIFQYYREEENGRGNFPPRFSGLQFPNYSSELNVNALELDDSALYLCASSTDSHEQYFGPGTRLTVT.

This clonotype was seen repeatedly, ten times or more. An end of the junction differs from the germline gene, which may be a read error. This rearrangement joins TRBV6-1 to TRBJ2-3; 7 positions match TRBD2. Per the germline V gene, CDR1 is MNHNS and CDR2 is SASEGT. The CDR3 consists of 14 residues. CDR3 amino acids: CATGGLITTDTQYF. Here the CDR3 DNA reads TGCGCCACGGGGGGACTCATAACCACAGATACGCAGTATTTT.

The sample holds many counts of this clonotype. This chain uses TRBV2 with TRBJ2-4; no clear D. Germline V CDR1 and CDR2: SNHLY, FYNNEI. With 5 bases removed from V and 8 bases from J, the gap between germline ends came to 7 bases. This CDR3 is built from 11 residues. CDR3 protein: CASSTKDIQYF. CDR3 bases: TGTGCCAGCAGTACCAAGGACATTCAGTACTTC.

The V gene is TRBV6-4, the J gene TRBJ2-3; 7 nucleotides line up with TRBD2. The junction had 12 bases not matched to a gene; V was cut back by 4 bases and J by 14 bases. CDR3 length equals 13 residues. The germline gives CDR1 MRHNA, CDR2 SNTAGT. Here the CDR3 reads CASSASRAGDMYF. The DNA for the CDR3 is TGTGCCAGCAGTGCCTCGCGGGCGGGAGATATGTATTTT.

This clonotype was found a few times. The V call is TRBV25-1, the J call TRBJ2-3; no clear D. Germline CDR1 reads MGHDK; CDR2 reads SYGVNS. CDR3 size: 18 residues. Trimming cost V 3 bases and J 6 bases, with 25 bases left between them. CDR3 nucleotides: TGTGCCAGCAGTGATAGTAATACGTTCGGACCAGTTGGGGATACGCAGTATTTT. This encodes CASSDSNTFGPVGDTQYF.

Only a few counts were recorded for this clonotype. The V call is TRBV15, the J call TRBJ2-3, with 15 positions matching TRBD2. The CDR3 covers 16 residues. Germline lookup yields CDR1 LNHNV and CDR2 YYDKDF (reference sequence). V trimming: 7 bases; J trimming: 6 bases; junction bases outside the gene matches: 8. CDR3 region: CATKPGLAGGIDTQYF. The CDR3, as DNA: TGTGCCACCAAACCGGGACTAGCGGGAGGAATCGATACGCAGTATTTT.

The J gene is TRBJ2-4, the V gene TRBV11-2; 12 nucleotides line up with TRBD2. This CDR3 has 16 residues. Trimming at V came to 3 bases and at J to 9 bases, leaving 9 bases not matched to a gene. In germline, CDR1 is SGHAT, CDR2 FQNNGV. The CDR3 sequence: CASSFPGTSGLRIQYF. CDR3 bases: TGTGCCAGCAGCTTCCCCGGGACTAGCGGGTTACGCATTCAGTACTTC.

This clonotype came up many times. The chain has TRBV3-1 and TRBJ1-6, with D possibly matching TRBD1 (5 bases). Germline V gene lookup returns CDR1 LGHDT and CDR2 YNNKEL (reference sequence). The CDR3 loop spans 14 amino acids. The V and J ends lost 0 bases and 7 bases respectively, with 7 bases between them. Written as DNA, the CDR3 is TGTGCCAGCAGCCAAGAGGGGACCAATTCACCCCTCCACTTT. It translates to CASSQEGTNSPLHF.

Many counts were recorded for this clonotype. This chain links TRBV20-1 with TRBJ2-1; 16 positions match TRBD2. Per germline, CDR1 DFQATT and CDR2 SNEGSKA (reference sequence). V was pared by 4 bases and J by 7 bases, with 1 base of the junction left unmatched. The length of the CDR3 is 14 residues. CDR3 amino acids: CSAMGLAGGNEQFF. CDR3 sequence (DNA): TGCAGTGCTATGGGACTAGCGGGAGGGAATGAGCAGTTCTTC.

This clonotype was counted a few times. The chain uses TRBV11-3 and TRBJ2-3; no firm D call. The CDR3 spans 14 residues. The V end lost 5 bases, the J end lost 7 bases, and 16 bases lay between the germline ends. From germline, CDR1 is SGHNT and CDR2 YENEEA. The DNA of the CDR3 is TGTGCCAGCAGCCCAGGACGGAACCCGCATACGCAGTATTTT. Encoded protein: CASSPGRNPHTQYF.

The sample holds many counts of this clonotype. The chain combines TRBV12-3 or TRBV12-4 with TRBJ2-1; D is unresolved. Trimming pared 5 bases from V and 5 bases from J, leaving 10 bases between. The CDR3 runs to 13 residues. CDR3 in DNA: TGTGCCAGCAGTCCGTCAGAGGACAATGAGCAGTTCTTC. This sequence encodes CASSPSEDNEQFF.

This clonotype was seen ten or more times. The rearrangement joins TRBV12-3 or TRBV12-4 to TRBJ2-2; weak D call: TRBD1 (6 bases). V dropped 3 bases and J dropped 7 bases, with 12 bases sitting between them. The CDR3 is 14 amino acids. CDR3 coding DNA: TGTGCCAGCAGTTTGGGACAATCTTACGGGGAGCTGTTTTTT. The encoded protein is CASSLGQSYGELFF.

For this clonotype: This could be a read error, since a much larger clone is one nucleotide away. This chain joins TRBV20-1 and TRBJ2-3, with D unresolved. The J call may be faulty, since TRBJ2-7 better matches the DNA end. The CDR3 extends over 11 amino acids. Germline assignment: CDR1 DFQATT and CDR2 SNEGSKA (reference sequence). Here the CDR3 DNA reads TGCAGTGTTCACTACCGCCGCGAGCAGTACTTC. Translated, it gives CSVHYRREQYF.

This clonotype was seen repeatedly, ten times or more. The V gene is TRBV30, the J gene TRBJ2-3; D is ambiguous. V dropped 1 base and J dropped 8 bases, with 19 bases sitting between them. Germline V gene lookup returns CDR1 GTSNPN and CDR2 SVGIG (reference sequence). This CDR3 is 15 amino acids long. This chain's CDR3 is CAWSAAAFYAGTQYF. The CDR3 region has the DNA TGTGCCTGGAGTGCTGCAGCGTTTTACGCTGGTACGCAGTATTTT.

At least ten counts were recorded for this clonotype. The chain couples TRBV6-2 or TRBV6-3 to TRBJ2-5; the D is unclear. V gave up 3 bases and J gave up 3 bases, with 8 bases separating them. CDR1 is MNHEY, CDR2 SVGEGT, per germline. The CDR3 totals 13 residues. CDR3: CASSYLGKETQYF. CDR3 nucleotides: TGTGCCAGCAGTTATCTAGGCAAAGAGACCCAGTACTTC.

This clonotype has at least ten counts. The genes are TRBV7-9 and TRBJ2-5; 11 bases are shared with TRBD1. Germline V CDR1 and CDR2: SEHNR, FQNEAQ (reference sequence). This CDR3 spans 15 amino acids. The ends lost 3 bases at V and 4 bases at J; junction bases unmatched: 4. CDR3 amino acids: CASSFGDRGGETQYF. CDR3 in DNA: TGTGCCAGCAGCTTCGGGGACAGGGGGGGAGAGACCCAGTACTTC.

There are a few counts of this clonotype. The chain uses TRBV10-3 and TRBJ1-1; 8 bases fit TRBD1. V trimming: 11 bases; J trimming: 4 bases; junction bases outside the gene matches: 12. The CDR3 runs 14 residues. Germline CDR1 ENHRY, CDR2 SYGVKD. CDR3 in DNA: TGTGCCTCAAGGGTGGGACAGGAAGGCACTGAAGCTTTCTTT. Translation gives CASRVGQEGTEAFF.

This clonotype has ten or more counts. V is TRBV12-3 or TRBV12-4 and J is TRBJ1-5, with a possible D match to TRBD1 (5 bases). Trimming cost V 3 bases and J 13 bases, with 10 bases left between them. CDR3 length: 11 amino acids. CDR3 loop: CASSFAGEQHF. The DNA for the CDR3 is TGTGCCAGCAGTTTTGCGGGGGAACAGCATTTT.

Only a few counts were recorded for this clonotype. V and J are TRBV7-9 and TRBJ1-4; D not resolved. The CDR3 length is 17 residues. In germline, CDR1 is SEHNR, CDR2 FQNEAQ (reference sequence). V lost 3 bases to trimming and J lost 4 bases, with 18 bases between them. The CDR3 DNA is TGTGCCAGCAGCTTTCCCGGACTCGTGCTCAATAATGAAAAACTGTTTTTT. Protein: CASSFPGLVLNNEKLFF.

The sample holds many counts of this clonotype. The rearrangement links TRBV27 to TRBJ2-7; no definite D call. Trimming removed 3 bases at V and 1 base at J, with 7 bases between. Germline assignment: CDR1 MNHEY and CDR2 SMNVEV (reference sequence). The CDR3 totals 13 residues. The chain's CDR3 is CASSFRRSYEQYF. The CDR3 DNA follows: TGTGCCAGCAGTTTCCGGCGGTCCTACGAGCAGTACTTC.

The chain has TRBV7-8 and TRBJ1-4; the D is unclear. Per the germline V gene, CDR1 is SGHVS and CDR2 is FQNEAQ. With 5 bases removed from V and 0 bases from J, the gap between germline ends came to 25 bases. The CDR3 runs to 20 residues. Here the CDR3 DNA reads TGTGCCAGCAGCCACACGTCTATACTTCGGGGTATTGCAACTAATGAAAAACTGTTTTTT. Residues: CASSHTSILRGIATNEKLFF.

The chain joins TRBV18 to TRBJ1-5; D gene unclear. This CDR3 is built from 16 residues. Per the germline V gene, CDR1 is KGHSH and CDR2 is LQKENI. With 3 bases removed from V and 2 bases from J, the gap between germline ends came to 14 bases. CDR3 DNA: TGTGCCAGCTCACCGAACGCGGAAATACGCAATCAGCCCCAGCATTTT. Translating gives CASSPNAEIRNQPQHF.

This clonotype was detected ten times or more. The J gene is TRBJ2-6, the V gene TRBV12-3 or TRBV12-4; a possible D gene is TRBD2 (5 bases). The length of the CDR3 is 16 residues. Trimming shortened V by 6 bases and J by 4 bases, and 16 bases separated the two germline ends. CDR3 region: CASSQEAGTGANVLTF. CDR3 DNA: TGTGCCAGCAGCCAGGAGGCGGGTACAGGGGCCAACGTCCTGACTTTC.